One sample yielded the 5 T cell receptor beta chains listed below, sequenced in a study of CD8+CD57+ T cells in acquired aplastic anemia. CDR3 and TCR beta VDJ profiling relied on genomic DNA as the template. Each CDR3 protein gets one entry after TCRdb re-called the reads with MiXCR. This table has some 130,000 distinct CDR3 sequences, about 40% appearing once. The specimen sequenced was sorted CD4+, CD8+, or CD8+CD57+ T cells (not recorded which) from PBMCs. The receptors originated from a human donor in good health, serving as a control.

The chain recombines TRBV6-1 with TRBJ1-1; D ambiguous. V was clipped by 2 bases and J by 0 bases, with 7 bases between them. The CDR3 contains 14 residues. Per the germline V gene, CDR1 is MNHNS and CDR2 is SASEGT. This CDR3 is CASSEQDLNTEAFF. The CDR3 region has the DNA TGTGCCAGCAGTGAACAGGACCTGAACACTGAAGCTTTCTTT.

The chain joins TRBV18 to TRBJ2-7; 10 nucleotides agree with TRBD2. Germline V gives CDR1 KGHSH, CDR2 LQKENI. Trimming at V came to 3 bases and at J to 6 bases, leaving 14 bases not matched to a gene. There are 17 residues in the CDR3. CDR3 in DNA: TGTGCCAGCTCACCTTTCCTGAGCGGGGGGGTCCCTGCCGAGCAGTACTTC. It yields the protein CASSPFLSGGVPAEQYF. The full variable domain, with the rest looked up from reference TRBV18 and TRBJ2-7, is NAGVMQNPRHLVRRRGQEARLRCSPMKGHSHVYWYRQLPEEGLKFMVYLQKENIIDESGMPKERFSAEFPKEGPSILRIQQVVRGDSAAYFCASSPFLSGGVPAEQYFGPGTRLTVT.

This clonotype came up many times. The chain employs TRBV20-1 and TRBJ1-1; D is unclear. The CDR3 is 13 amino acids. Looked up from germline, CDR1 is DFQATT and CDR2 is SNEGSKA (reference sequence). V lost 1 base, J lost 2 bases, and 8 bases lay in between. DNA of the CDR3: TGCAGTGCTAGAGTCACAGACAACACTGAAGCTTTCTTT. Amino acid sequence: CSARVTDNTEAFF.

The CDR3 sequence is CSVDTSGGLTDTQYF. CDR3 coding DNA: TGCAGCGTTGACACTAGCGGGGGGCTCACAGATACGCAGTATTTT. V usage is TRBV29-1 and J usage is TRBJ2-3; 12 bases map to TRBD2. The CDR3 consists of 15 residues. Per germline, CDR1 SQVTM and CDR2 ANQGSEA. The J segment lost 2 bases and the V segment lost 3 bases, leaving 3 bases of the junction unmatched.

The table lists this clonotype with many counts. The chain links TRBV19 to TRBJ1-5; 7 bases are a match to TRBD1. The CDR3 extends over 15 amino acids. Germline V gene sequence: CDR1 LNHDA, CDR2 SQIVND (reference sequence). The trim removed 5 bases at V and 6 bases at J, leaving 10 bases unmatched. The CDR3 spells CASSSRQGPLQPQHF. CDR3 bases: TGTGCCAGTAGTTCCCGACAGGGCCCTCTTCAGCCCCAGCATTTT.